The rows below give T cell receptor beta chains drawn from one sample of a study of shared clonotypes between healthy human individuals. Using immunoSEQ multiplex PCR, the repertoire was profiled, and TCRdb retains in-frame clones only, with some absent. Of around 2,100,000 clones in the sample, approximately 94% are singletons; the top ten hold under 1.5%. Sequencing was performed on naive CD8+ T cells sorted from blood. The origin of the receptors is a man younger than 30 in good health. Each CDR3 is given with its conserved first and last residue. D genes are given only for firm matches. Clone size is shown for a subset of rows, as once, few, many or a class of expanded clone.

V gene	clone size	J gene	D gene	CDR3 protein	CDR3 DNA
TRBV10-2	NA	TRBJ1-4	NA	CASSVEGRLFF	TGCGCCAGCAGTGTGGAGGGCAGACTGTTTTTT
TRBV4-1	NA	TRBJ2-5	NA	CASSQVSGIQETQYF	TGCGCCAGCAGCCAAGTATCAGGGATCCAAGAGACCCAGTACTTC
TRBV7-8	once	TRBJ1-1	NA	CASSLAIPGTNTEAFF	TGTGCCAGCAGCTTAGCGATCCCAGGGACGAACACTGAAGCTTTCTTT
TRBV5-1	few	TRBJ1-3	NA	CASSLEGIDFGNTIYF	TGCGCCAGCAGCTTGGAAGGGATCGACTTCGGAAACACCATATATTTT
TRBV6-1	NA	TRBJ2-7	TRBD2	CASSEALAGMGEQYF	TGTGCCAGCAGTGAAGCGCTAGCGGGGATGGGGGAGCAGTACTTC
TRBV5-1	NA	TRBJ1-6	NA	CASSLTGFGGSYNSPLHF	TGCGCCAGCAGCTTAACAGGGTTCGGAGGGTCCTATAATTCACCCCTCCACTTT
TRBV5-1	NA	TRBJ2-7	TRBD1	CASSFFSGQDSYEQYF	TGCGCCAGCAGCTTCTTCTCGGGACAGGACTCCTACGAGCAGTACTTC
TRBV2	once	TRBJ1-1	NA	CASSPVVNTEAFF	TGTGCCAGCAGTCCGGTAGTGAACACTGAAGCTTTCTTT
TRBV30	once	TRBJ2-7	NA	CAWSVSGDLDEQYF	TGTGCCTGGAGTGTGTCAGGGGACTTGGACGAGCAGTACTTC
TRBV10-1	NA	TRBJ1-1	TRBD1	CASSETGIPTEAFF	TGCGCCAGCAGCGAGACAGGGATCCCCACTGAAGCTTTCTTT
TRBV5-6	NA	TRBJ2-3	TRBD2	CASSYGTSEYTDTQYF	TGTGCCAGCAGCTACGGGACTAGCGAGTACACAGATACGCAGTATTTT
TRBV5-5	NA	TRBJ1-1	NA	CASSFIVGDTEAFF	TGTGCCAGCAGCTTCATAGTCGGGGACACTGAAGCTTTCTTT
TRBV6-5	NA	TRBJ2-7	NA	CASSYGGSYEQYF	TGTGCCAGCAGTTATGGGGGATCCTACGAGCAGTACTTC
TRBV27	NA	TRBJ2-5	TRBD2	CASRAGAAETQYF	TGTGCCAGCAGGGCGGGAGCGGCAGAGACCCAGTACTTC
TRBV7-8	NA	TRBJ1-4	NA	CASSPSQSTNEKLFF	TGTGCCAGCAGCCCTTCACAGTCAACTAATGAAAAACTGTTTTTT
TRBV2	NA	TRBJ2-1	NA	CASSESSGPYYNEQFF	TGTGCCAGCAGTGAATCCTCAGGGCCCTACTACAATGAGCAGTTCTTC
TRBV7-9	once	TRBJ2-5	NA	CASSSLGAQETQYF	TGTGCCAGCAGCTCCTTGGGGGCACAAGAGACCCAGTACTTC
TRBV4-2	once	TRBJ2-7	NA	CASSQVITASFPYEQYF	TGTGCCAGCAGCCAAGTCATAACGGCTAGCTTCCCCTACGAGCAGTACTTC
TRBV6-6	NA	TRBJ2-5	NA	CASSYSSGLETQYF	TGTGCCAGCAGTTACTCGTCAGGGCTAGAGACCCAGTACTTC
TRBV6-1	NA	TRBJ2-3	TRBD1	CASSEFHRGRGTDTQYF	TGTGCCAGCAGTGAGTTCCACAGGGGAAGAGGAACAGATACGCAGTATTTT
TRBV5-5	once	TRBJ2-7	NA	CASSFGESYEQYF	TGTGCCAGCAGCTTCGGGGAGAGCTACGAGCAGTACTTC
TRBV29-1	NA	TRBJ1-1	NA	CSVDPSGGTEAFF	TGCAGCGTTGACCCTTCCGGGGGCACTGAAGCTTTCTTT
TRBV10-3	NA	TRBJ1-1	TRBD1	CAISQRTGETEAFF	TGTGCCATCAGTCAGAGGACAGGGGAAACTGAAGCTTTCTTT
TRBV13	NA	TRBJ2-3	NA	CASSQIRGPDTQYF	TGTGCCAGCAGCCAGATACGGGGCCCAGATACGCAGTATTTT
TRBV5-1	once	TRBJ2-3	TRBD1	CASSLQGAADTQYF	TGCGCCAGCAGCTTACAGGGGGCGGCGGATACGCAGTATTTT
TRBV7-9	NA	TRBJ2-1	TRBD1	CASSERDRGADEQFF	TGTGCCAGCAGCGAGCGGGACAGGGGGGCGGATGAGCAGTTCTTC
TRBV28	NA	TRBJ2-6	NA	CASSLFGGAKGANVLTF	TGTGCCAGCAGTTTATTCGGGGGCGCAAAAGGGGCCAACGTCCTGACTTTC
TRBV10-2	NA	TRBJ1-6	NA	CASSEWLGSPLHF	TGCGCCAGCAGTGAATGGTTGGGTTCACCCCTCCACTTT
TRBV4-1	NA	TRBJ1-3	NA	CASSQAGSGNTIYF	TGCGCCAGCAGCCAAGCCGGCTCTGGAAACACCATATATTTT
TRBV25-1	NA	TRBJ1-6	NA	CASSGHGQTFNSPLHF	TGTGCCAGCAGTGGACATGGACAGACCTTTAATTCACCCCTCCACTTT
TRBV5-4	NA	TRBJ2-3	TRBD1	CASSLVGQGATDTQYF	TGTGCCAGCAGCTTGGTGGGACAGGGGGCCACAGATACGCAGTATTTT
TRBV7-9	NA	TRBJ1-1	NA	CASSLQGQYMNTEAFF	TGTGCCAGCAGCTTACAGGGCCAGTATATGAACACTGAAGCTTTCTTT
TRBV30	NA	TRBJ1-4	NA	CAWSGGVGQVNEKLFF	TGTGCCTGGAGTGGAGGGGTAGGGCAGGTTAATGAAAAACTGTTTTTT
TRBV7-9	NA	TRBJ2-7	TRBD2	CASSLAAGGSSYEQYF	TGTGCCAGCAGCTTAGCGGCGGGGGGAAGCTCCTACGAGCAGTACTTC
TRBV29-1	NA	TRBJ1-3	NA	CSVEDQPLLSGNTIYF	TGCAGCGTTGAAGATCAACCGTTACTCTCTGGAAACACCATATATTTT
TRBV30	NA	TRBJ1-1	NA	CAWSGVGDTEAFF	TGTGCCTGGAGCGGGGTGGGGGACACTGAAGCTTTCTTT
TRBV15	NA	TRBJ1-4	NA	CATSRVRGEGEKLFF	TGTGCCACCAGCAGAGTTCGAGGAGAGGGCGAAAAACTGTTTTTT
TRBV4-2	NA	TRBJ2-2	NA	CASSQAGATGELFF	TGTGCCAGCAGCCAGGCCGGTGCCACCGGGGAGCTGTTTTTT
TRBV7-9	NA	TRBJ2-3	TRBD2	CASSLFGLAGGSGTDTQYF	TGTGCCAGCAGCCTCTTTGGCCTAGCGGGAGGCTCCGGCACAGATACGCAGTATTTT
TRBV29-1	NA	TRBJ2-7	TRBD2	CSVDAGDTYEQYF	TGCAGCGTTGATGCGGGAGACACCTACGAGCAGTACTTC
TRBV7-6	NA	TRBJ2-1	NA	CASSFRDSLDNEQFF	TGTGCCAGCAGCTTCCGGGACTCCCTCGACAATGAGCAGTTCTTC
TRBV27	NA	TRBJ1-1	NA	CASSLPGSTEAFF	TGTGCCAGCAGTCTACCGGGGAGTACTGAAGCTTTCTTT